The T cell receptor beta chain described here comes from a study of Tregs in tolerant kidney transplant recipients (dated by TCRdb to the late 2010s). Concerning the study at large: Transplants used related donors with nonmyeloablative bone marrow transplantation; mixed chimerism was transient in the human trials. The study used TCRbeta sequencing to identify donor-specific regulatory T cells before combined kidney and bone marrow transplantation, then tracked those cells after transplant. Beyond this particular receptor, the publication reports: The study was limited by small patient numbers, and the findings need validation in larger populations and under other immunosuppression protocols. Expanding Tregs with activated donor B cells appeared to identify the most biologically relevant and donor-specific TCRbeta repertoire. Donor-specific Treg expansion exceeded global Treg expansion in tolerant patients, suggesting antigen-driven rather than nonspecific expansion. Biological reproducibility was not directly addressed, though technical replication error appeared minimal. Because the PCR primers were changed over time for some patients, nucleotide-level comparison could not be performed across the samples from those patients.

This sample's time point label indicates: blood sample drawn before combined kidney and bone marrow transplant. Unstimulated Tregs (CD4+CD25+CD127-), CD4+ non-Tregs (CD4+CD25-), CD4 and CD8 cells were FACS-sorted from thawed PBMCs. Prior to Treg sorting, thawed PBMCs were rested overnight with 150 to 250 IU/ml IL-2 at 37 degrees C. The patients were a handful of recipients of combined kidney and bone marrow transplants from the ITN036ST trial, and samples were available only for these trial subjects. Healthy control blood was processed to PBMCs with a Ficoll density gradient and then cryopreserved, whereas patient PBMCs were collected both before and after transplant. Remarks on this clone: Its antigen is still unknown. Nothing much larger sits one base from this clone, and base qualities are not available.

Per the germline V gene, MNHEY is the CDR1 and SVGAGI is the CDR2. The cysteine opens and the phenylalanine closes a CDR3 of 13 amino acids. CDR3 DNA is the only sequence kept; it has 39 bases, read in frame from the first base. V is shortened by 7 bases, J by 3 bases, and the region joining them spans 11 bases. Genomic DNA was extracted from sorted cells with the QIAGEN DNeasy Blood and Tissue Kit for TCRbeta CDR3 sequencing. High-throughput TCRbeta CDR3 sequencing was carried out commercially through immunoSEQ, with PCR amplification with bias correction and internal controls included. In the authors' own workflow: Unique productive TCRbeta sequences were defined by CDR3 nucleotide sequence where primers matched, otherwise by CDR3 amino acid sequence with Vbeta and Jbeta genes. To correct for sorting error, sequences found in more than one sorted population at a frequency ratio of 2:1 or less were discarded, and the remaining shared sequences were assigned to the population with the higher frequency. A sequence counted as donor-reactive if, in CFSE-low cells, the sequence had a frequency of at least 0.01% and was expanded at least 5-fold compared with unstimulated cells. Repertoire divergence was quantified by Jensen-Shannon divergence calculated from the top 100 TCRbeta sequences ranked by frequency. For samples with multiple sequencing runs, sorting error was corrected in each run separately before the runs were combined. TCRdb mirrors the immuneACCESS table, restricted to in-frame sequences. Some clones are absent from its copies; in checked studies, under half trace to an unresolved V gene, and the reason for the others is unknown. V and J calls and clone size are given by that table; D and trimming were obtained from the DNA. Within this sample are around 63,000 clones, with 70% to 90% of them counted one time only. The ten largest clones add up to approximately 2.1% of the sample.

The rearrangement joined TRBV6-5 to TRBJ2-3; the D region possibly corresponds to TRBD1 (5 bases align). The sequence came from a human donor who received a combined kidney and bone marrow transplant. This sample comprised Tregs from blood, obtained before the transplant. The CDR3 corresponds to CASKRGGTDTQYF. Read as DNA, the sequence is TGTGCCAGCAAAAGGGGTGGGACAGATACGCAGTATTTT.